Reported below is one TCR beta chain. Per the authors' pipeline: How many nucleated cells were present was estimated from reference gene primer amplification. TCRdb keeps only in-frame clones here, not all; method: immunoSEQ multiplex PCR. V and J calls and clone size follow that table, whereas D and trimming were derived from the DNA. In the table there are a few hundred thousand clones, 88% of which are singletons. This sample was included in a study of blood T cell repertoires in COVID-19. At the level of the study: Italy, Spain and the United States were the sources of the convalescent and acute COVID-19 samples. From T cells, B-cell-depleted T cells, or PBMCs came the material, which was cDNA or gDNA.

Germline loops: CDR1 SGHTA, CDR2 FQGNSA. The CDR3 consists of 16 residues. V lost 5 bases, J lost 1 base, and 15 bases lay in between. The chain employs TRBV7-2 and TRBJ2-1; weak D call: TRBD1 (5 bases). The sequencing input was peripheral blood. The TCR was taken from a human donor in a cohort sampled during active COVID-19. The CDR3 DNA sequence: TGTGCCAGCAGCGCTAGGGGAAAAGCGTCCTACAATGAGCAGTTCTTC. Residues: CASSARGKASYNEQFF.